What follows are 11 T cell receptor beta chains derived from one specimen sequenced in a study of blood T cell repertoires in COVID-19. TCRdb's table, derived via immunoSEQ multiplex PCR, lists solely in-frame clones and lacks some. This repertoire shows about 200,000 clones, around 80% found once; its top ten account for around 30%. Sequencing was carried out using peripheral blood. These receptors all stem from a man in his forties with acute or convalescent COVID-19.

The chain is built from TRBV29-1 and TRBJ2-2, with TRBD1 matching 9 bases. Germline CDR1 is SQVTM and CDR2 is ANQGSEA. The V gene end was trimmed by 5 bases and the J gene end by 4 bases; junction bases not matched to a gene: 8. CDR3 length: 15 residues. The CDR3 DNA follows: TGCAGCGTTCCCCGGGTGACAGGGGGCACCGGGGAGCTGTTTTTT. Its translation is CSVPRVTGGTGELFF.

The chain has TRBV2 and TRBJ2-2, with a possible D match to TRBD1 (5 bases). V was trimmed by 7 bases and J by 3 bases, leaving 12 bases between them. The CDR3 sequence is 14 residues long. Germline V gives CDR1 SNHLY, CDR2 FYNNEI. CDR3 amino acids: CASIREGYTGELFF. The CDR3 DNA is TGTGCCAGCATCAGGGAAGGATACACCGGGGAGCTGTTTTTT.

V and J are TRBV5-1 and TRBJ1-2; 8 bases are a match to TRBD1. CDR1 is SGHRS and CDR2 is YFSETQ in the germline V gene. Losses at the gene ends were 0 bases for V and 6 bases for J; bases not matched to a gene: 4. The CDR3 is 14 residues long. The CDR3: CASSLADRVDGYTF. The DNA for the CDR3 is TGCGCCAGCAGCTTGGCGGACAGGGTCGATGGCTACACCTTC.

The V gene is TRBV6-5, the J gene TRBJ1-1, with 7 bases lining up with TRBD1. V trimming: 0 bases; J trimming: 5 bases; junction bases outside the gene matches: 6. CDR3 length: 15 amino acids. Germline CDR1 is MNHEY and CDR2 is SVGAGI. CDR3 DNA: TGTGCCAGCAGTTACTCCGGGACAGTGATGACTGAAGCTTTCTTT. Protein sequence: CASSYSGTVMTEAFF.

The J gene is TRBJ2-1, the V gene TRBV9, with no clear D. Looked up from germline, CDR1 is SGDLS and CDR2 is YYNGEE. This CDR3 is 16 amino acids long. V gave up 0 bases and J gave up 9 bases, with 19 bases separating them. The CDR3 sequence: CASSVDWATPLGEQFF. For the CDR3, the DNA is TGTGCCAGCAGCGTAGATTGGGCTACCCCCCTGGGTGAGCAGTTCTTC.

CDR3 sequence reads: CATSRDLRGETQYF. DNA for the CDR3: TGTGCCACCAGCCGTGACCTTCGGGGGGAGACCCAGTACTTC. The rearrangement links TRBV15 to TRBJ2-5; D might be TRBD2 (6 bases). Germline-derived CDR1 and CDR2 are LNHNV and YYDKDF (reference sequence). V lost 5 bases, J lost 5 bases, and 15 bases lay in between. There are 14 residues in the CDR3.

The chain couples TRBV7-9 to TRBJ1-4, with D unclear. This CDR3 has 13 amino acids. Germline values: CDR1 SEHNR, CDR2 FQNEAQ (reference sequence). The germline V and J ends were trimmed by 1 base and 8 bases, with 8 bases remaining between them. This CDR3 reads CASSLERSEKLFF. Here the CDR3 DNA reads TGTGCCAGCAGCTTAGAGCGTTCGGAAAAACTGTTTTTT.

J is TRBJ2-7 and V is TRBV5-4, with 10 bases matching TRBD2. Per the germline V gene, CDR1 is SGHNT and CDR2 is YYREEE (reference sequence). The CDR3 is 16 residues long. V lost 1 base and J lost 4; bases outside the gene matches: 8. CDR3: CASSLPSGSAGYEQYF. CDR3 nucleotide sequence: TGTGCCAGCAGCTTGCCTAGCGGGAGCGCTGGGTACGAGCAGTACTTC. The variable domain in full, with the rest retrieved from reference TRBV5-4 and TRBJ2-7, is ETGVTQSPTHLIKTRGQQVTLRCSSQSGHNTVSWYQQALGQGPQFIFQYYREEENGRGNFPPRFSGLQFPNYSSELNVNALELDDSALYLCASSLPSGSAGYEQYFGPGTRLTVT.

The CDR3 nucleotides are TGTGCCAGCAGTTCCTACACAGATACGCAGTATTTT. This translates into CASSSYTDTQYF. J is TRBJ2-3 and V is TRBV27; D remains ambiguous. The germline V gene encodes CDR1 MNHEY and CDR2 SMNVEV (reference sequence). The V gene lost 4 bases and the J gene lost 2 bases, with 4 bases spanning the gap. The CDR3 loop spans 12 amino acids.

CDR3 in DNA: TGTGCCAGCAGCTTTCGTCAGGGTGACGAGCAGTACTTC. It encodes CASSFRQGDEQYF. The chain employs TRBV7-7 and TRBJ2-7; possible D gene TRBD1, 5 bases. CDR3 size: 13 residues. With 3 bases removed from V and 5 bases from J, the gap between germline ends came to 11 bases. Looked up from germline, CDR1 is SSHAT and CDR2 is FNYEAQ (reference sequence). The variable domain in full, completed from reference TRBV7-7 and TRBJ2-7, reads GAGVSQSPRYKVTKRGQDVTLRCDPISSHATLYWYQQALGQGPEFLTYFNYEAQPDKSGLPSDRFSAERPEGSISTLTIQRTEQRDSAMYRCASSFRQGDEQYFGPGTRLTVT.

The chain is built from TRBV7-3 and TRBJ1-2, with D hard to call. CDR3 length equals 13 residues. V lost 2 bases to trimming and J lost 2 bases, with 6 bases between them. Germline lookup yields CDR1 SGHTA and CDR2 FQGTGA. This CDR3 reads CASSLGGNYGYTF. The DNA of the CDR3 is TGTGCCAGCAGCTTAGGAGGGAACTATGGCTACACCTTC. Filled out from reference TRBV7-3 and TRBJ1-2, the complete variable domain reads GAGVSQTPSNKVTEKGKYVELRCDPISGHTALYWYRQSLGQGPEFLIYFQGTGAADDSGLPNDRFFAVRPEGSVSTLKIQRTERGDSAVYLCASSLGGNYGYTFGSGTRLTVV.